This TCR beta chain derives from a study of blood T cell repertoires in COVID-19. Study information: The United States, Italy and Spain were the sources of the acute and convalescent COVID-19 samples. The cDNA or gDNA used as material had been derived from T cells, B-cell-depleted T cells, or PBMCs.

J was trimmed by 5 bases and V by 0 bases; bases with no gene match: 11. The CDR3 covers 20 residues. Germline lookup yields CDR1 SGDLS and CDR2 YYNGEE. Original methodology: The assay estimated nucleated cells by amplifying reference gene primers. Assay: immunoSEQ multiplex PCR; the TCRdb copy retains only in-frame clones and omits some. V and J calls and clone size come straight from that table; D and trimming were deduced from the DNA. Among 70,000 or so clones, about nine tenths were seen once, and the ten largest hold under 13%. The chain has TRBV9 and TRBJ2-2, with 15 bases that match TRBD2. Specimen: peripheral blood. This receptor was taken from a man in his sixties or seventies with active or convalescent COVID-19. DNA for the CDR3: TGTGCCAGCAGCGTAGGGCCTCCCGGGACTAGCGGGGGGTGGACCGGGGAGCTGTTTTTT. The encoded protein is CASSVGPPGTSGGWTGELFF.